The clone carrying this T cell receptor beta chain has only one observation. Antigen specificity is unknown. This CDR3 has 15 amino acids. The germline gives CDR1 LNHNV, CDR2 YYDKDF (reference sequence). V lost 1 base and J lost 4, with 11 bases in between. This sample was taken from a study of cytomegalovirus exposure and HLA in healthy donors. Donors were nominally healthy when sampled, though unrecorded immune exposures were likely. Study results and caveats: As a later analysis showed, a missense DCLRE1C variant was linked to trimming of TCR beta V- and J-genes.

PCR primers comprised 60 Vbeta and 13 Jbeta primers. Profiling relied on immunoSEQ multiplex PCR, and the TCRdb table lists in-frame clones only, not all of them. The repertoire holds around 130,000 clones, with over 80% as singletons. This receptor was taken from a female donor in good health and CMV-seronegative. Sequenced: PBMCs. The V and J genes are TRBV15 and TRBJ1-5, with D perhaps TRBD1 (6 bases). The CDR3 DNA follows: TGTGCCACCAGCAGAGGGGGGGGCGGGAATCAGCCCCAGCATTTT. This codes for CATSRGGGGNQPQHF. Full variable domain (rest looked up from reference TRBV15 and TRBJ1-5): DAMVIQNPRYQVTQFGKPVTLSCSQTLNHNVMYWYQQKSSQAPKLLFHYYDKDFNNEADTPDNFQSRRPNTSFCFLDIRSPGLGDTAMYLCATSRGGGGNQPQHFGDGTRLSIL.